These 13 T cell receptor beta chains originate from one sample sequenced in a study of blood T cell repertoires in COVID-19. Libraries were prepared by immunoSEQ multiplex PCR; TCRdb keeps only in-frame clonotypes and omits some of them. The data contain approximately 50,000 clones, 70% to 85% of them singletons. The sequenced sample consisted of peripheral blood. Every receptor here comes from a man between 65 and 85 years old with active COVID-19.

The sample holds one count of this clone. The chain links TRBV5-1 to TRBJ2-7; TRBD2 might be the D (6 bases). In germline, CDR1 is SGHRS, CDR2 YFSETQ. Trimming took off 0 bases at V and 3 bases at J, with 10 bases between the two ends. The CDR3 extends over 14 amino acids. The CDR3 region has the DNA TGCGCCAGCAGCTTGGGTGGGGGGAGCTACGAGCAGTACTTC. This codes for CASSLGGGSYEQYF.

The J gene is TRBJ1-1, the V gene TRBV28; a weak D match, TRBD1 (5 bases). With 7 bases removed from V and 8 bases from J, the gap between germline ends came to 17 bases. The CDR3 covers 13 residues. Per germline, CDR1 MDHEN and CDR2 SYDVKM. The CDR3 coding sequence is TGTGCCAGCATCCCCCGGGGGGAGCGAGAAGCTTTCTTT. It is translated as CASIPRGEREAFF.

This chain uses TRBV7-6 with TRBJ1-4; D is unresolved. Germline CDR1 reads SGHVS; CDR2 reads FNYEAQ. This CDR3 has 15 amino acids. V dropped 5 bases and J dropped 0 bases, with 10 bases sitting between them. This CDR3 reads CASSQHRATNEKLFF. The DNA of the CDR3 is TGTGCCAGCAGCCAACACAGAGCAACTAATGAAAAACTGTTTTTT.

This chain links TRBV5-6 with TRBJ2-2, with 12 nucleotides matching TRBD1. Germline V CDR1 and CDR2: SGHDT, YYEEEE. Germline trimming cut 3 bases from V and 7 bases from J; bases unmatched to any gene: 4. The CDR3 contains 15 residues. The CDR3 reads CASSSGQGAIGELFF. The DNA of the CDR3 is TGTGCCAGCAGCTCGGGACAGGGGGCTATCGGGGAGCTGTTTTTT.

The V gene is TRBV9, the J gene TRBJ2-7; D is ambiguous. The CDR3 totals 11 residues. V was shortened by 4 bases and J by 3 bases, with 5 bases between the two germline ends. Germline V lookup: CDR1 SGDLS, CDR2 YYNGEE. The CDR3 sequence is CASSPLYEQYF. The CDR3 DNA follows: TGTGCCAGCAGCCCCCTCTACGAGCAGTACTTC. The full variable domain, rest sourced from reference TRBV9 and TRBJ2-7, is DSGVTQTPKHLITATGQRVTLRCSPRSGDLSVYWYQQSLDQGLQFLIQYYNGEERAKGNILERFSAQQFPDLHSELNLSSLELGDSALYFCASSPLYEQYFGPGTRLTVT.

This chain joins TRBV9 and TRBJ2-3, with 8 bases lining up with TRBD1. The CDR3 totals 15 residues. Per the germline V gene, CDR1 is SGDLS and CDR2 is YYNGEE. V trimming: 5 bases; J trimming: 1 base; junction bases outside the gene matches: 6. The CDR3 reads CASSAPRGRTDTQYF. The CDR3 bases are TGTGCCAGCAGTGCTCCCAGGGGGCGCACAGATACGCAGTATTTT.

The J gene is TRBJ2-1, the V gene TRBV12-3 or TRBV12-4; a possible D gene is TRBD2 (5 bases). CDR3 length equals 11 residues. Trimming removed 5 bases from V and 9 bases from J, with 8 bases in between. The CDR3 is CASSQDSEQFF. The CDR3 coding sequence is TGTGCCAGCAGTCAGGACTCTGAGCAGTTCTTC.

The chain joins TRBV7-9 to TRBJ2-6, with TRBD1 matching over 7 bases. CDR3 size: 19 residues. V trimming: 7 bases; J trimming: 0 bases; junction bases outside the gene matches: 15. In germline, CDR1 is SEHNR, CDR2 FQNEAQ (reference sequence). CDR3 loop: CASTSIRGQLLSGANVLTF. In DNA form, the CDR3 reads TGTGCCAGCACTTCCATCAGGGGACAGCTACTCTCTGGGGCCAACGTCCTGACTTTC. Complete variable domain (other parts from reference TRBV7-9 and TRBJ2-6): DTGVSQNPRHKITKRGQNVTFRCDPISEHNRLYWYRQTLGQGPEFLTYFQNEAQLEKSRLLSDRFSAERPKGSFSTLEIQRTEQGDSAMYLCASTSIRGQLLSGANVLTFGAGSRLTVL.

The CDR3 sequence is CASSNDRGGEQYF. In nucleotides, the CDR3 is TGTGCCAGCAGTAATGACAGGGGGGGCGAGCAGTACTTC. The V call is TRBV6-5, the J call TRBJ2-7; 9 bases are shared with TRBD1. The V segment lost 5 bases and the J segment 6 bases; nucleotides outside the gene matches: 5. The CDR3 is made up of 13 amino acids. The germline CDR1 and CDR2 sequences are MNHEY and SVGAGI.

V gene TRBV4-1 combines with J gene TRBJ1-4, with D uncertain. Germline CDR1 and CDR2: MGHRA and YSYEKL. V gave up 3 bases and J gave up 8 bases, with 4 bases separating them. The CDR3 length is 11 residues. The CDR3 is CASSHGEKLFF. The CDR3, as DNA: TGCGCCAGCAGCCACGGGGAAAAACTGTTTTTT.

V is TRBV5-6 and J is TRBJ2-3; D is undetermined. The V gene's germline CDR1 is SGHDT and CDR2 YYEEEE. V lost 0 bases and J lost 2, with 10 bases in between. This CDR3 contains 15 residues. CDR3 sequence reads: CASSLGATATDTQYF. DNA of the CDR3: TGTGCCAGCAGCTTGGGAGCGACGGCCACAGATACGCAGTATTTT.

The rearrangement joins TRBV5-6 to TRBJ2-3; D is unresolved. In germline, CDR1 is SGHDT, CDR2 YYEEEE. This CDR3 contains 16 residues. Trimming removed 0 bases from V and 2 bases from J, with 13 bases in between. The CDR3 DNA is TGTGCCAGCAGCTTGGGACTTTCAATTTCCACAGATACGCAGTATTTT. It encodes CASSLGLSISTDTQYF.

The chain uses TRBV7-2 and TRBJ2-7, with 11 bases that match TRBD2. Germline values: CDR1 SGHTA, CDR2 FQGNSA. V was pared by 5 bases and J by 5 bases, with 11 bases of the junction left unmatched. This CDR3 region has 16 residues. The CDR3 DNA is TGTGCCAGCAGCCCCATAGCGGGAGGGCCGGGGCACGAGCAGTACTTC. It encodes CASSPIAGGPGHEQYF.